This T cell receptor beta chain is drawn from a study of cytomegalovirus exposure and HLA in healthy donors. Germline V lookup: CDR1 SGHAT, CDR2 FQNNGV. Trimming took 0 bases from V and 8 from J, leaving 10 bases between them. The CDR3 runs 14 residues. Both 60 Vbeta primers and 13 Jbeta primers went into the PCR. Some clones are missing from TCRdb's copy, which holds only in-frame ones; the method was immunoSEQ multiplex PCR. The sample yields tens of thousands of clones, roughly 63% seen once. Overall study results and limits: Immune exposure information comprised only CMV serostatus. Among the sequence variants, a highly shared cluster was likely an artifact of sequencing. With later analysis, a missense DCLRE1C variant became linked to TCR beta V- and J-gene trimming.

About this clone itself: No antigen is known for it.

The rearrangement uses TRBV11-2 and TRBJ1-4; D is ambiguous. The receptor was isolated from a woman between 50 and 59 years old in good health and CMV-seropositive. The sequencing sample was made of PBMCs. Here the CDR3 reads CASSLDLTSEKLFF. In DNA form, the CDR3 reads TGTGCCAGCAGCTTAGATCTGACAAGCGAAAAACTGTTTTTT.